What follows describes a single T cell receptor (beta chain). This clone was observed a few times. Its antigen is not yet known. The CDR3 goes on 3 residues after the read ends, and that part is filled in from the germline J gene. Equivalent amounts of genomic DNA from CVID and control samples were used as sequencing input. For every sample, a 60 bp segment covering the rearranged TCRbeta CDR3 region was amplified and then sequenced. The immunoSEQ assay, a bias-corrected multiplex PCR combined with high-throughput sequencing, was used to amplify TCRbeta. Regarding the original processing steps: Each unique nucleotide sequence was treated as a clone and annotated with V, D and J genes, copy number and frequency. Sequences were labeled productive if in frame, and non-productive if out of frame or containing stop codons. As previously described, clonality was computed from Shannon's entropy. Mean CDR3 Kyte-Doolittle hydropathy was derived from the predicted amino acid sequences of productive clones. The R hclust function was used to hierarchically cluster scaled V gene usage with Manhattan distance and complete linkage. To assess clone sharing by CDR3 amino acid sequence, 12 repertoires per group were resampled over 100 rounds. The repertoires were screened for some 69 published EBV-specific TCRbeta sequences and approximately 230 published CMV-specific TCRbeta sequences. Analysis left out two CVID samples that produced under 10,000 sequences, so around 40 CVID repertoires remained. What TCRdb holds here is the immuneACCESS table cut down to in-frame rearrangements. Part of the clones is not present; checked against another copy, under half of the missing clones reflect an unresolved V gene, and the others are unexplained. The D gene and trimming were derived from the DNA, and the V and J assignments and clone size from that table. For this sample the table reports tens of thousands of clones, with no clone seen just once. The ten largest account for roughly 5.3% of the sample.

CDR1 and CDR2, looked up from the germline V gene, are SGHVS and FNYEAQ. The CDR3 has 15 amino acids, counting the end cysteine and phenylalanine. The DNA shown is the part of the CDR3 that was read: 36 bases, in frame from base 1. The sample comes from a study of T cell clonality in common variable immunodeficiency (dated by TCRdb to about 2015). Beyond this particular receptor, the publication reports: CVID TCRbeta sequences were reported to have fewer deletions and N-nucleotide insertions and to lack highly modified clones with 13 or more V deletions. TCRbeta clonality was higher in CVID subjects than in healthy controls (t-test p = 0.018), and the increase was most characteristic of about a third of subjects. CVID subjects shared fewer TCRbeta clones with each other than healthy controls did (p < 0.0001). According to the authors, finding the cause of the higher clonality in CVID would require sequencing the repertoires of T cell subpopulations. Correlations between repertoire features and clinical complications were limited by patient heterogeneity within the CVID cohort. Although equal DNA input was used, an average of about 83,000 unique sequences per sample was obtained for controls, compared with some 30,000 for CVID samples.

Both CVID patients and healthy controls were predominantly of Caucasian heritage. Heparinized peripheral whole blood samples of about 4.5 to 8 ml were collected from each donor. TCRbeta CDR3 repertoires were sequenced from genomic DNA of adults with common variable immune deficiency (CVID) and healthy adult controls. The control group was made up of roughly 22 healthy adult volunteers (roughly ten male and 12 female) whose ages ranged from roughly 23 to 70 years, with a mean age of nearly 35. Diluted blood was density-centrifuged over Hypaque 1077 or Ficoll-Paque to isolate peripheral blood mononuclear cells. Genomic DNA was obtained from unsorted mononuclear cells using either Qiagen column purification or a centrifugation-based method.

The V and J segments used are TRBV7-6 and TRBJ1-2, with the D gene call left open. The receptor was derived from a person aged 18-70 years in good health. The sequenced material came from peripheral blood mononuclear cells. The DNA read from the CDR3 is TGTGCCAGCAGCCCGGATTGGGCTCGGAGCAATGAC. The translation is CASSPDWARSND. The CDR3 in full is CASSPDWARSNDYTF.